This T cell receptor beta chain appears in the sequencing data of a study of shared clonotypes between healthy human individuals. Overall study results and limits: For naive CD4 cells, roughly 5% of clonotypes were shared across a handful of donors. Specimens sampled were limited to blood, with tissue repertoires likely differing.

With respect to this clone: Its specificity is unknown.

Profiling relied on immunoSEQ multiplex PCR, and the TCRdb table lists in-frame clones only, not all of them. The sample contains over 800,000 clones, around 93% of which appear only once. In the naive CD8 group, cells lacked CD45RO and were positively selected for CCR7, so terminally differentiated effector memory CD45RA+ cells were left out. Trimming shortened V by 1 base and J by 2 bases, and 15 bases separated the two germline ends. The CDR3 has 16 residues. Germline V gene sequence: CDR1 LNHDA, CDR2 SQIVND (reference sequence). The receptor was isolated from a man aged 25 to 40 in good health. The sequenced sample consisted of naive CD8+ T cells sorted from blood. The chain employs TRBV19 and TRBJ2-7; possible D gene TRBD2, 5 bases. Here the CDR3 DNA reads TGTGCCAGTAGTATAGGACCCCCGGCGGGTGCCTACGAGCAGTACTTC. This sequence encodes CASSIGPPAGAYEQYF.